These 14 T cell receptor beta chains came from one sample sequenced in a study of blood T cell repertoires in COVID-19. The assay was immunoSEQ multiplex PCR, and TCRdb's table has in-frame clones only and misses some. The sample carries hundreds of thousands of clones, roughly 86% recorded once. Sequencing input: peripheral blood. The receptors were sampled from a woman in her twenties or thirties with acute or convalescent COVID-19.

The chain uses TRBV3-1 (or the pseudogene TRBV3-2) and TRBJ2-6; TRBD1 is a possible D gene (6 bases). CDR1 and CDR2 (germline): LGHDT, YNNKEL (reference sequence). V was clipped by 4 bases and J by 4 bases, with 14 bases between them. CDR3 length equals 16 residues. The CDR3 sequence is CASSRNTGPGANVLTF. DNA for the CDR3: TGTGCCAGCAGCCGAAATACAGGGCCGGGGGCCAACGTCCTGACTTTC.

The gene calls are TRBV4-1 and TRBJ2-1; 10 positions match TRBD2. The CDR3 totals 19 residues. V dropped 0 bases and J dropped 0; count of bases not matched to a gene: 8. Germline V CDR1 and CDR2: MGHRA, YSYEKL. CDR3: CASSQDSKREGTSYNEQFF. The DNA of the CDR3 is TGCGCCAGCAGCCAAGATAGCAAGCGGGAGGGTACCTCCTACAATGAGCAGTTCTTC.

In nucleotides, the CDR3 is TGTGCCAGCAGTTTCCTCAGGGCAGGGGAGACCCAGTACTTC. This codes for CASSFLRAGETQYF. The rearrangement links TRBV6-5 to TRBJ2-5; TRBD1 is a possible D gene (5 bases). The V gene lost 4 bases and the J gene lost 5 bases, with 14 bases spanning the gap. Per germline, CDR1 MNHEY and CDR2 SVGAGI. The length of the CDR3 is 14 residues.

This clone has just a few counts. V is TRBV6-5 and J is TRBJ1-1; 7 bases are shared with TRBD1. Germline V CDR1 and CDR2: MNHEY, SVGAGI. This CDR3 has 15 residues. After removal of 6 bases from V and 6 bases from J, the junction contained 13 bases not matched to a gene. In DNA form, the CDR3 reads TGTGCCAGCAGAAGTTCTTCAGGGGGTTTCCCTGAAGCTTTCTTT. Amino acid sequence: CASRSSSGGFPEAFF.

The chain links TRBV27 to TRBJ1-3; D gene unclear. The CDR3 extends over 15 amino acids. V lost 7 bases, J lost 0 bases, and 13 bases lay in between. CDR1 MNHEY and CDR2 SMNVEV come from the germline V gene (reference sequence). The CDR3 loop reads CASKNNQFSGNTIYF. The CDR3 coding sequence is TGTGCCAGCAAAAATAATCAGTTCTCTGGAAACACCATATATTTT.

The rearrangement joins TRBV27 to TRBJ1-2, with 10 bases matching TRBD1. The V gene's germline CDR1 is MNHEY and CDR2 SMNVEV (reference sequence). The CDR3 loop spans 14 amino acids. Trimming removed 6 bases from V and 6 bases from J; junction bases left unmatched: 7. CDR3 sequence reads: CASRPGQGLNGYTF. The CDR3 nucleotides read TGTGCCAGCAGGCCGGGACAGGGGCTTAATGGCTACACCTTC.

This clone was seen a few times. V usage is TRBV6-5 and J usage is TRBJ1-1; TRBD1 agrees at 7 bases. The ends lost 9 bases at V and 2 bases at J; junction bases unmatched: 9. The CDR3 is made up of 14 amino acids. Germline loops: CDR1 MNHEY, CDR2 SVGAGI. As DNA, the CDR3 is TGTGCCAGTGACAGGGTAGGCAGTAACACTGAAGCTTTCTTT. Amino acids: CASDRVGSNTEAFF.

The chain has TRBV25-1 and TRBJ2-6; TRBD2 might be the D (6 bases). The germline gives CDR1 MGHDK, CDR2 SYGVNS. The CDR3 runs to 18 residues. The germline V and J ends were trimmed by 4 bases and 4 bases, with 20 bases remaining between them. The CDR3 loop reads CASSGLGTSQSGANVLTF. CDR3 sequence (DNA): TGTGCCAGCAGTGGCCTTGGGACTTCTCAGTCCGGGGCCAACGTCCTGACTTTC.

Regarding this clone: This specimen includes other DNA sequences encoding the same CDR3. The chain couples TRBV6-2 or TRBV6-3 to TRBJ1-5; no firm D call. This CDR3 is 11 amino acids long. V lost 4 bases and J 6 bases, leaving 4 bases between the germline ends. The germline V gene encodes CDR1 MNHEY and CDR2 SVGEGT. The CDR3: CASSSGQPQHF. The CDR3 coding sequence is TGTGCCAGCAGTTCAGGTCAGCCCCAGCATTTT.

The chain has TRBV7-9 and TRBJ2-6; D is possibly TRBD1 (6 bases). Germline CDR1 SEHNR, CDR2 FQNEAQ (reference sequence). The CDR3 length is 14 residues. V lost 4 bases and J lost 2, with 6 bases in between. The CDR3 region is CASSSGAGANVLTF. The CDR3 bases are TGTGCCAGCAGCTCAGGGGCTGGGGCCAACGTCCTGACTTTC.

The chain uses TRBV7-9 and TRBJ2-1; possibly TRBD2 for D (5 bases). V was clipped by 5 bases and J by 9 bases, with 11 bases between them. CDR1 is SEHNR, CDR2 FQNEAQ, per germline (reference sequence). CDR3 length equals 12 residues. In DNA, the CDR3 is TGTGCCAGCAGCAAGGACTCGTTTGAGCAGTTCTTC. Its protein product is CASSKDSFEQFF. Using reference TRBV7-9 and TRBJ2-1 for the parts outside the CDR3, the full variable domain is DTGVSQNPRHKITKRGQNVTFRCDPISEHNRLYWYRQTLGQGPEFLTYFQNEAQLEKSRLLSDRFSAERPKGSFSTLEIQRTEQGDSAMYLCASSKDSFEQFFGPGTRLTVL.

The chain has TRBV6-2 or TRBV6-3 and TRBJ2-1; D gene unclear. V lost 1 base to trimming and J lost 5 bases, with 6 bases between them. Germline loops: CDR1 MNHEY, CDR2 SVGEGT. There are 13 residues in the CDR3. The CDR3 reads CASSYFRNNEQFF. DNA of the CDR3: TGTGCCAGCAGTTACTTCAGGAACAATGAGCAGTTCTTC.

The V gene is TRBV19, the J gene TRBJ1-2; 8 bases map to TRBD1. CDR3 length equals 16 residues. The germline CDR1 and CDR2 sequences are LNHDA and SQIVND (reference sequence). Unmatched junction bases numbered 14, after V lost 7 bases and J lost 4 bases. DNA of the CDR3: TGTGCCAGTACCCTGCGTGGGGACAGGACCTCCTATGGCTACACCTTC. As protein: CASTLRGDRTSYGYTF. The full variable domain, in which reference TRBV19 and TRBJ1-2 provide the parts outside the CDR3, is DGGITQSPKYLFRKEGQNVTLSCEQNLNHDAMYWYRQDPGQGLRLIYYSQIVNDFQKGDIAEGYSVSREKKESFPLTVTSAQKNPTAFYLCASTLRGDRTSYGYTFGSGTRLTVV.

The chain combines TRBV7-2 with TRBJ1-6; TRBD1 agrees at 7 bases. Germline assignment: CDR1 SGHTA and CDR2 FQGNSA. Losses at the gene ends were 0 bases for V and 9 bases for J; bases not matched to a gene: 17. The CDR3 extends over 19 amino acids. CDR3 sequence: CASSLALQGNINGGSPLHF. CDR3 DNA: TGTGCCAGCAGCTTAGCTTTACAGGGGAATATTAACGGGGGTTCACCCCTCCACTTT.